This T cell receptor (beta chain) was profiled in a study of blood T cell repertoires in COVID-19. As for the study in general: T cells, B-cell-depleted T cells, or PBMCs supplied cDNA or gDNA.

CDR1 and CDR2 from the germline V gene are ENHRY and SYGVKD. There are 12 residues in the CDR3. Trimming at V came to 6 bases and at J to 6 bases, leaving 3 bases not matched to a gene. The repertoire was sequenced with immunoSEQ multiplex PCR; TCRdb's copy has only in-frame clones and lacks some. This repertoire shows about 200,000 clones, roughly 90% found once; its top ten account for about 1.6%. Sequences were obtained from peripheral blood. The chain uses TRBV10-3 and TRBJ1-2, with 8 bases fitting TRBD1. The source of this sequence is a young man with active or convalescent COVID-19. CDR3 DNA sequence: TGTGCCATCAGGGGACAGGTAGATGGCTACACCTTC. Protein product: CAIRGQVDGYTF.